Below, 19 T cell receptor beta chains from the same sample are listed, as sequenced in a study of T cell repertoires in cytomegalovirus infection. TCRdb reanalysed the reads using MiXCR and keeps one entry per CDR3 protein. This table holds roughly 310,000 distinct CDR3 sequences, 15% to 20% found once. The sequenced material came from PBMCs. The receptor source for this set is a human donor in good health (CMV status not recorded). Some clones in this sample may be carry-over from other donors' samples.

This chain links TRBV7-9 with TRBJ1-2; perhaps TRBD1 as D (6 bases). The V gene's germline CDR1 is SEHNR and CDR2 FQNEAQ (reference sequence). Deletions cut 1 base from V and 3 bases from J, with 9 bases between. This CDR3 has 14 amino acids. The CDR3 nucleotides are TGTGCCAGCAGCTTAGGAGCAGGGGACTATGGCTACACCTTC. It translates to CASSLGAGDYGYTF.

This chain links TRBV7-2 with TRBJ1-5; the match to TRBD1 covers 9 bases. The CDR3 runs to 16 residues. V dropped 5 bases and J dropped 4; count of bases not matched to a gene: 9. CDR1 and CDR2 from the germline V gene are SGHTA and FQGNSA. The CDR3 here is CASSAYRGQANQPQHF. CDR3 nucleotides: TGTGCCAGCAGCGCCTACAGGGGGCAGGCAAATCAGCCCCAGCATTTT. The full variable domain, in which reference TRBV7-2 and TRBJ1-5 provide the parts outside the CDR3, is GAGVSQSPSNKVTEKGKDVELRCDPISGHTALYWYRQSLGQGLEFLIYFQGNSAPDKSGLPSDRFSAERTGGSVSTLTIQRTQQEDSAVYLCASSAYRGQANQPQHFGDGTRLSIL.

This clonotype was found a few times. J is TRBJ2-7 and V is TRBV28; 8 bases fit TRBD2. Germline assignment: CDR1 MDHEN and CDR2 SYDVKM. V shed 3 bases and J 0 bases; nucleotides not matched to a gene: 13. The CDR3 contains 18 residues. The CDR3 coding sequence is TGTGCCAGCAGTTTCACCTCGGGAGGGGGGTTCACCTCCTACGAGCAGTACTTC. Its protein product is CASSFTSGGGFTSYEQYF.

Ten or more counts support this clonotype. The chain combines TRBV6-1 with TRBJ2-1; no firm D call. Germline CDR1 MNHNS, CDR2 SASEGT. Trimming removed 6 bases at V and 0 bases at J, with 18 bases between. The CDR3 has 17 amino acids. The CDR3 loop is CASSHPLDRNSYNEQFF. DNA for the CDR3: TGTGCCAGCAGCCACCCGCTAGACCGAAACTCCTACAATGAGCAGTTCTTC.

The chain is built from TRBV6-2 or TRBV6-3 and TRBJ1-4; possibly TRBD1 for D (5 bases). The CDR3 loop spans 13 amino acids. The ends were cut back, 5 bases at V and 11 bases at J, with 15 bases in the middle. Germline values: CDR1 MNHEY, CDR2 SVGEGT. For the CDR3, the DNA is TGTGCCAGCAGTGACGGGACGGAGCGGAAACTGTTTTTT. Translation gives CASSDGTERKLFF.

The chain employs TRBV7-2 and TRBJ1-3, with 7 bases matching TRBD1. CDR1 SGHTA and CDR2 FQGNSA come from the germline V gene. V was clipped by 5 bases and J by 2 bases; unmatched bases: 6. CDR3 length: 15 amino acids. The DNA of the CDR3 is TGTGCCAGCAGCCCCCCGACAGGGACTGGAAACACCATATATTTT. This translates into CASSPPTGTGNTIYF.

This clonotype was detected ten times or more. J is TRBJ2-7 and V is TRBV11-2; TRBD1 matches at 7 bases. CDR1 SGHAT and CDR2 FQNNGV come from the germline V gene. The CDR3 runs to 13 residues. J gave up 0 bases and V 6 bases, and 2 bases lay outside the gene matches. CDR3 in DNA: TGTGCCAGCAGGCGGACAGGCTCCTACGAGCAGTACTTC. Its protein product is CASRRTGSYEQYF.

The chain is built from TRBV28 and TRBJ2-7, with D hard to call. V lost 6 bases and J lost 2, with 11 bases in between. This CDR3 has 13 amino acids. Germline CDR1 MDHEN, CDR2 SYDVKM. CDR3 DNA sequence: TGTGCCAGCAGGAATTATAATGCCTACGAGCAGTACTTC. Its protein product is CASRNYNAYEQYF.

At least ten counts were recorded for this clonotype. V usage is TRBV12-3 or TRBV12-4 and J usage is TRBJ1-2; 9 bases fit TRBD1. V lost 8 bases and J lost 3; bases outside the gene matches: 4. CDR3 length equals 13 residues. The CDR3 spells CASRQGEYYGYTF. For the CDR3, the DNA is TGTGCCAGCCGACAGGGGGAATACTATGGCTACACCTTC.

This clonotype was found a few times. V is TRBV5-1 and J is TRBJ1-1; D remains unclear. CDR3 length: 14 amino acids. Trimming took 2 bases from V and 7 from J, leaving 15 bases between them. Germline V gene data show CDR1 as SGHRS and CDR2 as YFSETQ. CDR3 in DNA: TGCGCCAGCAGCTTAACGGAAGCGCTAAGTGAAGCTTTCTTT. Protein: CASSLTEALSEAFF.

This clonotype has at least ten counts. J is TRBJ1-5 and V is TRBV24-1, with unresolved D. V lost 6 bases to trimming and J lost 0 bases, with 17 bases between them. CDR1 KGHDR and CDR2 SFDVKD come from the germline V gene. This CDR3 is built from 17 residues. CDR3 bases: TGTGCCACCAGTCTGCTCGCGCGGACGTATAGCAATCAGCCCCAGCATTTT. It translates to CATSLLARTYSNQPQHF.

The gene calls are TRBV5-7 and TRBJ1-5; no firm D call. TRBV5-7 is classed as an ORF, of uncertain function. V was pared by 2 bases and J by 4 bases, with 10 bases between. This CDR3 spans 14 amino acids. CDR3 coding DNA: TGTGCCAGCAGCTTAGGGCCGACGAATCAGCCCCAGCATTTT. Translating gives CASSLGPTNQPQHF.

The chain is built from TRBV7-9 and TRBJ2-1, with 7 bases matching TRBD1. The CDR3 loop spans 14 amino acids. CDR1 is SEHNR, CDR2 FQNEAQ, per germline (reference sequence). In nucleotides, the CDR3 is TGTGCTGAGCAGAAGGGGACAGTCTACAATGAGCAGTTCTTC. Residues: CAEQKGTVYNEQFF.

This clonotype was detected ten times or more. The chain combines TRBV7-2 with TRBJ2-1, with 7 bases fitting TRBD2. From germline, CDR1 is SGHTA and CDR2 FQGNSA. The CDR3 runs 16 residues. V lost 1 base to trimming and J lost 6 bases; unmatched junction nucleotides: 9. CDR3 residues: CASSLEAGEVGNEQFF. The DNA for the CDR3 is TGTGCCAGCAGCTTAGAGGCGGGGGAGGTCGGCAATGAGCAGTTCTTC. The variable domain in full, completed from reference TRBV7-2 and TRBJ2-1, reads GAGVSQSPSNKVTEKGKDVELRCDPISGHTALYWYRQSLGQGLEFLIYFQGNSAPDKSGLPSDRFSAERTGGSVSTLTIQRTQQEDSAVYLCASSLEAGEVGNEQFFGPGTRLTVL.

This clonotype turned up a few times. V gene TRBV2 combines with J gene TRBJ1-4; D remains unclear. Germline V gives CDR1 SNHLY, CDR2 FYNNEI. The V end lost 7 bases, the J end lost 0 bases, and 12 bases lay between the germline ends. The CDR3 is made up of 15 amino acids. The DNA for the CDR3 is TGTGCCAGCAAGTTCACAGAGGCAACTAATGAAAAACTGTTTTTT. It is translated as CASKFTEATNEKLFF.

Regarding this clonotype: A much larger clone lies a single base off, so this may be a read error. This chain uses TRBV7-2 with TRBJ1-2; no clear D gene. Germline CDR1 is SGHTA and CDR2 is FQGNSA. This CDR3 contains 14 residues. CDR3 bases: TGTGCCAGCAGCGAATACCAAAGGAACTATGGCTACCCCTTC. This encodes CASSEYQRNYGYPF.

This clonotype has only a few counts. The chain employs TRBV7-8 and TRBJ1-4; D not certain. V lost 4 bases, J lost 4 bases, and 13 bases lay in between. The length of the CDR3 is 15 residues. CDR1 and CDR2 from the germline V gene are SGHVS and FQNEAQ. This CDR3 is CASSYDWALNEKLFF. CDR3 DNA sequence: TGTGCCAGCAGCTACGACTGGGCCCTTAATGAAAAACTGTTTTTT.

This clonotype was found many times. The V gene is TRBV7-2, the J gene TRBJ2-1; D is ambiguous. Trimming stripped 5 bases from V and 3 bases from J, with 11 bases between. This CDR3 contains 14 residues. Germline CDR1 reads SGHTA; CDR2 reads FQGNSA. The CDR3 coding sequence is TGTGCCAGCAGCCCCTATCAAAGCTACAATGAGCAGTTCTTC. Its translation: CASSPYQSYNEQFF.

This clonotype has a handful of counts. For the CDR3, the DNA is TGCGCCAGCAGCTTAGTTCGGGGTACTGAAGCTTTCTTT. The encoded protein is CASSLVRGTEAFF. V gene TRBV5-1 combines with J gene TRBJ1-1; no clear D gene. CDR3 size: 13 residues. From germline, CDR1 is SGHRS and CDR2 YFSETQ. Trimming stripped 2 bases from V and 5 bases from J, with 10 bases between.